The rows below give T cell receptor beta chains drawn from one sample of a study of blood T cell repertoires in COVID-19. Profiling relied on immunoSEQ multiplex PCR, and the TCRdb table lists in-frame clones only, not all of them. The sample records 65,000 to 75,000 clones, around 82% being singletons. The source material was peripheral blood. These receptors all come from a human donor in a cohort sampled during active COVID-19. Both conserved end residues are part of each CDR3. The order of the fields is V gene, D gene, clone size, J gene, CDR3 protein, CDR3 DNA. The D gene is left open where the match is weak. Only part of the rows carry a size: once, few, many, or a class if the clone is expanded.

>TRBV12-3/TRBV12-4|NA|NA|TRBJ2-1
CATSSYNEQFF
TGTGCCACCTCTAGTTACAATGAGCAGTTCTTC
>TRBV5-6|TRBD2|NA|TRBJ2-6
CASSREGSGANVLTF
TGTGCCAGCAGCCGGGAGGGCTCTGGGGCCAACGTCCTGACTTTC
>TRBV28|NA|NA|TRBJ1-4
CASSLGQSNEKLFF
TGTGCCAGCAGTTTAGGGCAGAGTAATGAAAAACTGTTTTTT
>TRBV11-2|TRBD2|NA|TRBJ2-1
CASSLESGGYNEQFF
TGTGCCAGCAGCTTAGAGAGCGGGGGCTACAATGAGCAGTTCTTC
>TRBV5-4|TRBD2|once|TRBJ2-5
CASTIGGGWRQETQYF
TGTGCCAGCACCATTGGGGGGGGGTGGAGACAAGAGACCCAGTACTTC
>TRBV11-2|NA|NA|TRBJ1-2
CASSQQYYGYTF
TGTGCCAGCAGCCAACAGTACTATGGCTACACCTTC
>TRBV19|NA|NA|TRBJ2-1
CAVGGGTGRSYNEQFF
TGTGCCGTCGGAGGGGGCACAGGGCGCTCCTACAATGAGCAGTTCTTC
>TRBV14|NA|NA|TRBJ1-1
CASSLLSGTEAFF
TGTGCCAGCAGCCTCCTCTCCGGGACTGAAGCTTTCTTT
>TRBV7-9|NA|NA|TRBJ2-7
CASSLNSGSAYEQYF
TGTGCCAGCAGCTTAAATAGCGGTTCAGCCTACGAGCAGTACTTC
>TRBV5-1|TRBD2|NA|TRBJ2-5
CASSSGLFGAETQYF
TGCGCCAGCAGCTCGGGACTATTTGGGGCGGAGACCCAGTACTTC
>TRBV28|TRBD2|once|TRBJ2-7
CASSPGTRGLYEQYF
TGTGCCAGCAGTCCCGGGACTAGGGGCCTTTACGAGCAGTACTTC
>TRBV14|TRBD1|NA|TRBJ1-2
CASSQRGTGAGYTF
TGTGCCAGCAGCCAGAGGGGGACAGGGGCCGGCTACACCTTC
>TRBV30|NA|NA|TRBJ2-5
CAWTSGFGETQYF
TGTGCCTGGACATCAGGGTTCGGTGAGACCCAGTACTTC
>TRBV10-3|TRBD1|NA|TRBJ2-7
CAITRTGLSYEQYF
TGTGCCATCACACGGACAGGCCTTTCCTACGAGCAGTACTTC
>TRBV6-1|NA|NA|TRBJ2-3
CASSDPMPGTQYF
TGTGCCAGCAGTGATCCGATGCCGGGTACGCAGTATTTT
>TRBV6-6|NA|NA|TRBJ2-5
CASSPGGAQYF
TGTGCCAGCAGCCCCGGAGGGGCCCAGTACTTC
>TRBV12-5|NA|few|TRBJ1-5
CASGISQNQSFQPQHF
TGTGCTAGTGGGATCTCACAGAATCAGTCGTTTCAGCCCCAGCATTTT
>TRBV2|NA|NA|TRBJ2-6
CASSDWRVSGANVLTF
TGTGCCAGCAGTGACTGGAGGGTATCTGGGGCCAACGTCCTGACTTTC
>TRBV6-1|TRBD1|NA|TRBJ1-5
CASSEPTGGVYSNQPQHF
TGTGCCAGCAGTGAACCGACAGGGGGGGTCTATAGCAATCAGCCCCAGCATTTT
>TRBV18|TRBD1|NA|TRBJ1-1
CASSPGVPGGLNTEAFF
TGTGCCAGCTCACCGGGGGTCCCAGGGGGCTTGAACACTGAAGCTTTCTTT
>TRBV29-1|NA|NA|TRBJ1-4
CSVDTGWGEKLFF
TGCAGCGTCGATACAGGGTGGGGTGAAAAACTGTTTTTT
>TRBV4-1|TRBD1|once|TRBJ2-7
CASSQVPTGDYEQYF
TGCGCCAGCAGCCAAGTCCCGACAGGGGACTACGAGCAGTACTTC
>TRBV19|NA|few|TRBJ1-5
CASSTGTGNQPQHF
TGTGCCAGTAGTACAGGGACTGGCAATCAGCCCCAGCATTTT
>TRBV5-1|NA|NA|TRBJ2-1
CASSVQGRDEQFF
TGCGCCAGCAGCGTACAGGGACGAGATGAGCAGTTCTTC
>TRBV30|NA|NA|TRBJ2-7
CAWGISGAAYEQYF
TGTGCCTGGGGGATCAGCGGTGCTGCCTACGAGCAGTACTTC